Following are 18 T cell receptor beta chains from one sample sequenced in a study of blood T cell repertoires in COVID-19. Repertoires were generated with immunoSEQ multiplex PCR, while TCRdb's copy carries only in-frame clones and drops some. The data hold 75,000 to 100,000 clones, with roughly four fifths observed a single time. The sequencing input was peripheral blood. The receptors come from a human donor in a cohort sampled during active COVID-19.

This clone was detected only once. The chain carries TRBV5-1 and TRBJ1-3; weak D call: TRBD1 (6 bases). V was pared by 4 bases and J by 0 bases, with 14 bases between. From germline, CDR1 is SGHRS and CDR2 YFSETQ. This CDR3 has 16 amino acids. In nucleotides, the CDR3 is TGCGCCAGCAGCCGGGGGGCGTCTTCCTCTGGAAACACCATATATTTT. Translation gives CASSRGASSSGNTIYF.

This sequence joins TRBV2 and TRBJ1-2, with TRBD1 as a possible D gene (6 bases). CDR3 size: 14 residues. The V gene's germline CDR1 is SNHLY and CDR2 FYNNEI. Between the trimmed V and J ends, which lost 6 bases and 2 bases, there was a span of 13 bases. CDR3 coding DNA: TGTGCCAGCAGCTCTAACAGGGCGAACTATGGCTACACCTTC. It encodes CASSSNRANYGYTF.

V gene TRBV2 combines with J gene TRBJ1-3; D is uncertain. The germline gives CDR1 SNHLY, CDR2 FYNNEI. Trimming left V 7 bases short and J 0 bases short, with 13 bases between. This CDR3 spans 15 amino acids. In nucleotides, the CDR3 is TGTGCCAGCATCGGTGGAGGACCCTCTGGAAACACCATATATTTT. Protein product: CASIGGGPSGNTIYF.

The J gene is TRBJ2-4, the V gene TRBV19, with a weak D call TRBD1 (7 bases). Germline V lookup: CDR1 LNHDA, CDR2 SQIVND (reference sequence). The length of the CDR3 is 13 residues. The germline V and J ends were trimmed by 5 bases and 9 bases, with 14 bases remaining between them. CDR3 DNA: TGTGCCAGTAGTCCGGACAGGCGGGGCATTCAGTACTTC. It is translated as CASSPDRRGIQYF.

This clone was observed a few times. The V call is TRBV2, the J call TRBJ1-1; D not certain. The germline V gene has CDR1 SNHLY and CDR2 FYNNEI. The CDR3 sequence is 12 residues long. V lost 7 bases and J 6 bases, leaving 12 bases between the germline ends. The CDR3 is CASKRGWAEAFF. The CDR3 nucleotides are TGTGCCAGCAAAAGAGGCTGGGCTGAAGCTTTCTTT. Full variable domain (rest looked up from reference TRBV2 and TRBJ1-1): EPEVTQTPSHQVTQMGQEVILRCVPISNHLYFYWYRQILGQKVEFLVSFYNNEISEKSEIFDDQFSVERPDGSNFTLKIRSTKLEDSAMYFCASKRGWAEAFFGQGTRLTVV.

The chain uses TRBV5-4 and TRBJ2-7; D perhaps matches TRBD1 (6 bases). Per the germline V gene, CDR1 is SGHNT and CDR2 is YYREEE (reference sequence). The CDR3 runs to 19 residues. Deletions cut 5 bases from V and 3 bases from J, with 30 bases between. This CDR3 reads CASRNRNRDKLRRDYEQYF. The CDR3 coding sequence is TGTGCCAGCAGAAACAGGAACAGGGATAAACTACGACGGGACTACGAGCAGTACTTC.

This clone came up a few times. This chain connects TRBV12-3 or TRBV12-4 to TRBJ2-2, with D hard to call. The CDR3 totals 13 residues. Trimming cost V 6 bases and J 7 bases, with 12 bases left between them. CDR3 protein: CASSLLRVGELFF. CDR3 in DNA: TGTGCCAGCAGCCTATTACGCGTCGGGGAGCTGTTTTTT.

This chain links TRBV6-6 with TRBJ1-2, with D unresolved. The ends were cut back, 6 bases at V and 4 bases at J, with 18 bases in the middle. This CDR3 contains 15 residues. Germline CDR1 reads MNHNY; CDR2 reads SVGAGI (reference sequence). CDR3 residues: CASRMIGVGGYGYTF. In DNA, the CDR3 is TGTGCCAGCAGGATGATCGGGGTCGGAGGCTATGGCTACACCTTC.

The chain carries TRBV29-1 and TRBJ2-2; D is perhaps TRBD1 (6 bases). The CDR3 covers 14 residues. CDR1 and CDR2 from the germline V gene are SQVTM and ANQGSEA. Trimming left V 7 bases short and J 3 bases short, with 15 bases between. The CDR3 DNA sequence: TGCAGCGCATTACAGAGGACAGACACCGGGGAGCTGTTTTTT. This codes for CSALQRTDTGELFF.

The V and J genes are TRBV28 and TRBJ2-7; perhaps TRBD2 as D (5 bases). V gave up 7 bases and J gave up 2 bases, with 18 bases separating them. The CDR3 spans 15 residues. Germline CDR1 MDHEN, CDR2 SYDVKM. CDR3 in DNA: TGTGCCAGCACCTCCGGCGGGCAGCGAACCTACGAGCAGTACTTC. Its protein is CASTSGGQRTYEQYF.

The chain recombines TRBV28 with TRBJ2-5; TRBD2 might be the D (5 bases). Germline V gives CDR1 MDHEN, CDR2 SYDVKM. The CDR3 length is 12 residues. V lost 1 base and J 7 bases, leaving 7 bases between the germline ends. CDR3 in amino acids: CASSLFRGTQYF. CDR3 DNA sequence: TGTGCCAGCAGTTTATTTCGGGGGACCCAGTACTTC.

This sequence joins TRBV5-4 and TRBJ1-6; D possibly corresponds to TRBD1 (6 bases). This CDR3 region has 15 residues. The germline V gene has CDR1 SGHNT and CDR2 YYREEE (reference sequence). Trimming pared 4 bases from V and 10 bases from J, leaving 18 bases between. CDR3 in amino acids: CASSPRQDLESPLHF. The DNA of the CDR3 is TGTGCCAGCAGCCCCCGACAGGATCTTGAGTCACCCCTCCACTTT.

The chain uses TRBV3-1 (or the pseudogene TRBV3-2) and TRBJ2-1, with 10 bases that match TRBD2. Per germline, CDR1 LGHDT and CDR2 YNNKEL (reference sequence). Trimming at V came to 1 base and at J to 8 bases, leaving 11 bases not matched to a gene. This CDR3 spans 17 amino acids. CDR3 DNA sequence: TGTGCCAGCAGCCAAGGGCTAGCGGGGGCCACGAGGGATGAGCAGTTCTTC. This translates into CASSQGLAGATRDEQFF.

The J gene is TRBJ1-5, the V gene TRBV10-2; 7 nucleotides line up with TRBD1. Germline V gene sequence: CDR1 WSHSY, CDR2 SAAADI. The CDR3 has 15 residues. The junction had 9 bases not matched to a gene; V was cut back by 6 bases and J by 4 bases. CDR3 sequence: CASRTTGNENQPQHF. Written as DNA, the CDR3 is TGCGCCAGCAGAACGACAGGGAACGAAAATCAGCCCCAGCATTTT.

The V call is TRBV2, the J call TRBJ1-5; D is possibly TRBD1 (5 bases). The CDR3 extends over 17 amino acids. The ends were cut back, 5 bases at V and 8 bases at J, with 25 bases in the middle. Germline V gene lookup returns CDR1 SNHLY and CDR2 FYNNEI. CDR3 region: CASSSPGFIGAGEPQHF. The CDR3 DNA reads as TGTGCCAGCAGTTCCCCGGGGTTTATTGGGGCGGGGGAGCCCCAGCATTTT. The full variable domain, completed using reference TRBV2 and TRBJ1-5, is EPEVTQTPSHQVTQMGQEVILRCVPISNHLYFYWYRQILGQKVEFLVSFYNNEISEKSEIFDDQFSVERPDGSNFTLKIRSTKLEDSAMYFCASSSPGFIGAGEPQHFGDGTRLSIL.

J is TRBJ2-2 and V is TRBV7-2; 13 nucleotides match TRBD2. Germline CDR1 and CDR2: SGHTA and FQGNSA. The CDR3 is made up of 15 amino acids. J lost 5 bases, V lost 6 bases, and 3 bases had no gene match. CDR3 region: CASRRTSGGTGELFF. For the CDR3, the DNA is TGTGCCAGCAGGCGGACTAGCGGGGGAACCGGGGAGCTGTTTTTT.

This chain connects TRBV20-1 to TRBJ1-1; D call uncertain. Looked up from germline, CDR1 is DFQATT and CDR2 is SNEGSKA (reference sequence). Trimming took 3 bases from V and 0 from J, leaving 8 bases between them. The CDR3 has 13 amino acids. CDR3 in DNA: TGCAGTGCTAGTAACAGCATGAACACTGAAGCTTTCTTT. This translates into CSASNSMNTEAFF.

The chain employs TRBV3-1 (or the pseudogene TRBV3-2) and TRBJ1-2; maybe TRBD1 (6 bases). The CDR3 sequence is 12 residues long. Trimming shortened V by 5 bases and J by 8 bases, and 12 bases separated the two germline ends. CDR1 and CDR2 from the germline V gene are LGHDT and YNNKEL (reference sequence). The CDR3 DNA reads TGTGCCAGCAGCTCAGGGGAACGGGGCTACACCTTC. Translation gives CASSSGERGYTF.